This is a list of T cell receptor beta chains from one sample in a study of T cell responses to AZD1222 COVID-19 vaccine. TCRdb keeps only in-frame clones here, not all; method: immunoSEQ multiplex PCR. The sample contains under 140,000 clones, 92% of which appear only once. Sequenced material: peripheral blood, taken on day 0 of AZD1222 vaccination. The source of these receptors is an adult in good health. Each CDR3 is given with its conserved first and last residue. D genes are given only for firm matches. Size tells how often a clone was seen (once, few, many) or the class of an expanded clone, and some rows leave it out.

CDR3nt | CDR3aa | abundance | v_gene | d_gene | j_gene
TGTGCCAGCAGCTTAACCCTCGACAATGAGCAGTTCTTC | CASSLTLDNEQFF | NA | TRBV7-8 | NA | TRBJ2-1
TGCGCCAGCAGCTTGGGTTCCGGGGGGGCCGGGAATACGCAGTATTTT | CASSLGSGGAGNTQYF | NA | TRBV5-1 | TRBD2 | TRBJ2-3
TGCGCCAGCAGCGGACGGAACAATGAGCAGTTCTTC | CASSGRNNEQFF | once | TRBV5-1 | NA | TRBJ2-1
TGTGCCAGCAGCAAATCTCAGGGTGACACCATATATTTT | CASSKSQGDTIYF | many | TRBV7-9 | NA | TRBJ1-3
TGTGCCAGCAGCTTGACCACAGGGAGCGGCTACACCTTC | CASSLTTGSGYTF | NA | TRBV5-4 | NA | TRBJ1-2
TGTGCCAGCAGCAAAGAGACAGCGGGCCACTACAATGAGCAGTTCTTC | CASSKETAGHYNEQFF | NA | TRBV21-1 | NA | TRBJ2-1
TGTGCCAGCAGCCTAAGCAGCCCTACAGATACGCAGTATTTT | CASSLSSPTDTQYF | NA | TRBV3-1/TRBV3-2 | NA | TRBJ2-3
TGTGCCACCAGTGATTTAGCGCCACCCTACGAGCAGTACTTC | CATSDLAPPYEQYF | NA | TRBV24-1 | NA | TRBJ2-7
TGTGCCAGCAGCCAAAGGTTCAGGGGCTCTGGAAACACCATATATTTT | CASSQRFRGSGNTIYF | NA | TRBV3-1/TRBV3-2 | NA | TRBJ1-3
TGTGCCAGCAACGGGGCTAGAGAGTTCACAGATACGCAGTATTTT | CASNGAREFTDTQYF | NA | TRBV9 | NA | TRBJ2-3
TGTGCCAGCAGTTTTAACCGGGAGACGCAGTATTTT | CASSFNRETQYF | NA | TRBV7-8 | NA | TRBJ2-3
TGTGCCAGCACGCCGGGACAGGGGACCTACGAGCAGTACTTC | CASTPGQGTYEQYF | once | TRBV28 | TRBD1 | TRBJ2-7
TGTGCCAGCAGTTACTCGAAAGGGGACAGTGGGAATTCACCCCTCCACTTT | CASSYSKGDSGNSPLHF | NA | TRBV6-2/TRBV6-3 | TRBD1 | TRBJ1-6
TGCAGCGTTGACCGCAGGGAATATGGCTACACCTTC | CSVDRREYGYTF | NA | TRBV29-1 | NA | TRBJ1-2
TGTGCCAGCAGCACCAGTGGCGGTCAGAACACTGAAGCTTTCTTT | CASSTSGGQNTEAFF | NA | TRBV7-9 | NA | TRBJ1-1
TGTGCCACCAGCGTGATCGGAGTGGCAGAGACCCAGTACTTC | CATSVIGVAETQYF | NA | TRBV15 | NA | TRBJ2-5
TGTGCCAGCTCACAGGGGGAAGGCTATGGCTACACCTTC | CASSQGEGYGYTF | NA | TRBV18 | NA | TRBJ1-2
TGTGCCAGCAGTTTCCGTTATAGCGGGGCATTACAAGAGACCCAGTACTTC | CASSFRYSGALQETQYF | NA | TRBV27 | TRBD2 | TRBJ2-5
TGCGCCAGCAGCCAGGCTCTTACTAGCGGGGGGGCCGAGGGAGATACGCAGTATTTT | CASSQALTSGGAEGDTQYF | NA | TRBV4-1 | TRBD2 | TRBJ2-3
TGTGCCAGCAGCCCCAGGGACAATAACTATGGCTACACCTTC | CASSPRDNNYGYTF | NA | TRBV21-1 | NA | TRBJ1-2
TGTGCCAGCGCTTACCTGAGACAGGGCCACGAGCAGTACTTC | CASAYLRQGHEQYF | NA | TRBV5-6 | TRBD1 | TRBJ2-7
TGTGCCAGCAGCGCACCGGGACTACCATACGAGCAGTACTTC | CASSAPGLPYEQYF | NA | TRBV11-2 | TRBD2 | TRBJ2-7
TGCGCCAGCAGCTTGGAGGGCGGCCCAAACACCGGGGAGCTGTTTTTT | CASSLEGGPNTGELFF | few | TRBV5-1 | NA | TRBJ2-2
TGTGCCAGTAGTATTAAGTCTAATTCACCCCTCCACTTT | CASSIKSNSPLHF | NA | TRBV19 | NA | TRBJ1-6
TGTGCCAGTAGTATGGGCAGTAACGTAAATCAGCCCCAGCATTTT | CASSMGSNVNQPQHF | few | TRBV19 | NA | TRBJ1-5
TGTGCCAGCTCACCACAGGGGGCAGTGGAGACCCAGTACTTC | CASSPQGAVETQYF | NA | TRBV18 | TRBD1 | TRBJ2-5
TGTGCCAGCAGCCTAGCGGGGGGGGCAGATACGCAGTATTTT | CASSLAGGADTQYF | NA | TRBV2 | TRBD2 | TRBJ2-3
TGCAGCGTTGCTCAGACAGGGAGGTCCTACGAGCAGTACTTC | CSVAQTGRSYEQYF | NA | TRBV29-1 | NA | TRBJ2-7
TGTGCCAGCAGCTTATTTTTATTGGGATCGGAGACCCAGTACTTC | CASSLFLLGSETQYF | NA | TRBV11-2 | NA | TRBJ2-5
TGTGCCAGCAGCTTTAACGACAGGTTAAGAAAGGTGAATGGCTACACCTTC | CASSFNDRLRKVNGYTF | NA | TRBV7-9 | NA | TRBJ1-2
TGTGCCAGCAGCTTAGCCCCTGACAGGCTTGACTACACCTTC | CASSLAPDRLDYTF | NA | TRBV7-6 | NA | TRBJ1-2
TGTGCCAGCAGTTTACAACTACAGGCCCAGTACTTC | CASSLQLQAQYF | NA | TRBV28 | NA | TRBJ2-5
TGTGCCAGCAGTTTATTCACAGCGGGGGTTAGCACAGATACGCAGTATTTT | CASSLFTAGVSTDTQYF | NA | TRBV28 | TRBD2 | TRBJ2-3
TGTGCCAGCTCACCAGGGACAGCCCTTAATGGCTACACCTTC | CASSPGTALNGYTF | NA | TRBV18 | TRBD1 | TRBJ1-2
TGTGCCATCAGTGCGATGACAGGGAGGTACACCGGGGAGCTGTTTTTT | CAISAMTGRYTGELFF | NA | TRBV10-3 | NA | TRBJ2-2
TGTGCCAGCAGCGCGGACAGGGGAGAGTACTTC | CASSADRGEYF | NA | TRBV2 | TRBD1 | TRBJ2-7
TGTGCCAGTAGTAGCAACTCAGGGGACGAGCAGTACTTC | CASSSNSGDEQYF | NA | TRBV19 | NA | TRBJ2-7
TGTGCCTGGACCATTGACAGGGTCAACACTGAAGCTTTCTTT | CAWTIDRVNTEAFF | once | TRBV30 | TRBD1 | TRBJ1-1
TGCGCCAGCAGCCACCAGGCAGACGATAATTCACCCCTCCACTTT | CASSHQADDNSPLHF | NA | TRBV4-1 | NA | TRBJ1-6
TGTGCTAGTGGTTTGGGGCTTTCCTACAATGAGCAGTTCTTC | CASGLGLSYNEQFF | NA | TRBV12-5 | NA | TRBJ2-1
TGCGCCAGCAGCTTGGACGGGATGGGGGCTAATGAAAAACTGTTTTTT | CASSLDGMGANEKLFF | once | TRBV5-1 | NA | TRBJ1-4
TGTGCCACCAGTGATAACAGTCGCAATCAGCCCCAGCATTTT | CATSDNSRNQPQHF | NA | TRBV24-1 | NA | TRBJ1-5
TGTGCCAGCAGCTCTGGTTGGAGGGTCGACTACGAGCAGTACTTC | CASSSGWRVDYEQYF | NA | TRBV5-6 | NA | TRBJ2-7
TGTGCCAGCAGTTTGGCAGAAAACTATGGCTACACCTTC | CASSLAENYGYTF | NA | TRBV28 | NA | TRBJ1-2
TGTGCCAGCAGCTTGAGGACTAGCGGGGGCCTCGGGTTCACCGGGGAGCTGTTTTTT | CASSLRTSGGLGFTGELFF | NA | TRBV7-9 | TRBD2 | TRBJ2-2
TGTGCCAGCAGCGTAGAGGCGGGGTTGAGCACAGATACGCAGTATTTT | CASSVEAGLSTDTQYF | NA | TRBV9 | NA | TRBJ2-3
TGTGCCAGCAGTTCCCCATCATCTGGAAACACCATATATTTT | CASSSPSSGNTIYF | NA | TRBV28 | NA | TRBJ1-3
TGTGCCAGCTCACCCCCAGGGGCGCATTCACCCCTCCACTTT | CASSPPGAHSPLHF | NA | TRBV18 | NA | TRBJ1-6
TGTGCCAGCAGCCCCGGGACAGGGAACGGCTACACCTTC | CASSPGTGNGYTF | NA | TRBV25-1 | TRBD1 | TRBJ1-2
TGTGCCAGCTCACCAGGATTGAAGGCGAACACTGAAGCTTTCTTT | CASSPGLKANTEAFF | NA | TRBV18 | NA | TRBJ1-1
TGTGCCAGCAGCCCCGGGCAGGGCCGCACAGATACGCAGTATTTT | CASSPGQGRTDTQYF | NA | TRBV5-5 | NA | TRBJ2-3
TGTGCCAGTAGTAGTCCCCGGGACAGCCCTACATTCAATCAGCCCCAGCATTTT | CASSSPRDSPTFNQPQHF | NA | TRBV19 | TRBD1 | TRBJ1-5
TGCGCCAGCAGCTTGGTAGGGTCTAGCGGGGTATACGAGCAGTACTTC | CASSLVGSSGVYEQYF | NA | TRBV5-1 | TRBD2 | TRBJ2-7
TGTGCCAGCAGCTTGTTCCGCGGTTGGTCGGCTTATCAGCCCCAGCATTTT | CASSLFRGWSAYQPQHF | NA | TRBV5-6 | NA | TRBJ1-5
TGCAGCGTAGAGACGGGACAGGGAGGGGCTGAAGCTTTCTTT | CSVETGQGGAEAFF | NA | TRBV29-1 | TRBD1 | TRBJ1-1
TGTGCCAGCTCACCGGACCTCAAGCGGGGGGGCGGCGATGAGCAGTTCTTC | CASSPDLKRGGGDEQFF | NA | TRBV18 | TRBD2 | TRBJ2-1
TGCGCCAGCAGCCAAGATCGGGCAGGGGGGACCACTGAAGCTTTCTTT | CASSQDRAGGTTEAFF | NA | TRBV4-1 | TRBD1 | TRBJ1-1
TGTGCCAGCAGTGAAGGACAGGGGCGGGTCTATGGCTACACCTTC | CASSEGQGRVYGYTF | NA | TRBV25-1 | TRBD1 | TRBJ1-2